Below, one T cell receptor (beta chain) is given with its context. As yet, its antigen is unknown. The data belong to a study of CD8 T cells in ankylosing spondylitis. The germline CDR1 and CDR2 sequences are SGHDT and YYEEEE. The CDR3 sequence is 13 residues long. Trimming removed 9 bases from V and 0 bases from J, with 13 bases in between. Study conclusions and caveats: Previous work reported some of these motif variants in the synovial fluid and blood of reactive arthritis. Reportedly, disease-linked clones are significantly enriched in ankylosing spondylitis patients' matched synovial fluid.

Quantitative 5'-RACE with molecular barcodes produced the TCR beta libraries. A single record per CDR3 protein comes from TCRdb applying MiXCR to the 5' RACE reads. The sample has a few hundred thousand distinct CDR3 sequences; more than 15% are singletons. The TCR sequence derives from a male donor with ankylosing spondylitis or in good health (not recorded which). The specimen sequenced was blood, either unsorted or a sorted T cell fraction (not recorded which). The chain uses TRBV5-6 and TRBJ2-7; no clear D. CDR3 sequence (DNA): TGTGCCATGAGCCTCGGGCCCTCCTACGAGCAGTACTTC. As protein: CAMSLGPSYEQYF.